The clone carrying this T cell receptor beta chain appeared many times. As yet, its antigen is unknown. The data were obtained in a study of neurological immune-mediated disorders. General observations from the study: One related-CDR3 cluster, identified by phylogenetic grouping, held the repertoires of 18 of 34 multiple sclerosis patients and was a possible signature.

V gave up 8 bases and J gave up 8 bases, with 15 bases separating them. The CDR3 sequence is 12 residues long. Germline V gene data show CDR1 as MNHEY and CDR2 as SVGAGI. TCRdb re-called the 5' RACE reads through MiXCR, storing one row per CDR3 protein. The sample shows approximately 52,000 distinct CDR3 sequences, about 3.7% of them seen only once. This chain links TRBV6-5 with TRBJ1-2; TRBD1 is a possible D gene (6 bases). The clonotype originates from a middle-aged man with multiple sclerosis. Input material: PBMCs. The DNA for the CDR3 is TGTGCCAGCGCCCTTACAGGGACCGGCTACACCTTC. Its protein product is CASALTGTGYTF.